Presented here are 9 T cell receptor beta chains from one specimen sequenced in a study of regulatory T cells. The PCR used 52 TRBV and 13 TRBJ primers. The repertoire was sequenced with immunoSEQ multiplex PCR; TCRdb's copy has only in-frame clones and lacks some. The data contain about 35,000 clones, 70% to 90% of them singletons. These receptors' antigens are unknown. Findings and limits, study-wide: In CD3G-deficient patients, conventional CD4+ T cells were enriched for hydrophobic CDR3 residues at positions 6 and 7.

Sequenced material: conventional CD4+ T cells sorted from blood. Receptors were obtained from a person aged 18-35 years with CD3G deficiency.

This chain uses TRBV7-8 with TRBJ2-2; 14 nucleotides align to TRBD2. Germline V CDR1 and CDR2: SGHVS, FQNEAQ. Germline trimming cut 5 bases from V and 6 bases from J; bases unmatched to any gene: 5. CDR3 length: 16 residues. CDR3 loop: CASSPGTSGRAGELFF. The CDR3, as DNA: TGTGCCAGCAGCCCCGGGACTAGCGGGAGAGCCGGGGAGCTGTTTTTT.

V usage is TRBV6-1 and J usage is TRBJ2-1; no reliable D call. The V gene lost 7 bases and the J gene lost 4 bases, with 5 bases spanning the gap. The length of the CDR3 is 11 residues. Per the germline V gene, CDR1 is MNHNS and CDR2 is SASEGT. DNA of the CDR3: TGTGCCAGCACTACATACAATGAGCAGTTCTTC. Its translation is CASTTYNEQFF.

J is TRBJ2-5 and V is TRBV28; D is unresolved. Germline V lookup: CDR1 MDHEN, CDR2 SYDVKM. The CDR3 sequence is 14 residues long. The V end lost 6 bases, the J end lost 7 bases, and 18 bases lay between the germline ends. The CDR3 region has the DNA TGTGCCAGCAGCGAGTCTGGGGTCCACGGGACCCAGTACTTC. This encodes CASSESGVHGTQYF.

The V gene is TRBV6-1, the J gene TRBJ1-1; no clear D gene. V lost 6 bases to trimming and J lost 1 base, with 9 bases between them. The germline gives CDR1 MNHNS, CDR2 SASEGT. The CDR3 extends over 13 amino acids. CDR3 bases: TGTGCCAGCAGAGTTGCGGGGAACACTGAAGCTTTCTTT. The encoded protein is CASRVAGNTEAFF.

The chain links TRBV28 to TRBJ2-4; D is unresolved. Trimming took off 5 bases at V and 5 bases at J, with 13 bases between the two ends. Germline CDR1 and CDR2: MDHEN and SYDVKM. This CDR3 contains 14 residues. CDR3: CASSLSQQQNIQYF. CDR3 DNA: TGTGCCAGCAGTCTAAGTCAACAGCAAAACATTCAGTACTTC.

J is TRBJ2-1 and V is TRBV28; 15 bases match TRBD2. With V trimmed by 6 bases and J by 7 bases, 4 bases remained unmatched. Germline values: CDR1 MDHEN, CDR2 SYDVKM. The CDR3 covers 15 residues. In DNA, the CDR3 is TGTGCCAGCAGCCTCGGACTAGCGGGAGGGAATGAGCAGTTCTTC. It yields the protein CASSLGLAGGNEQFF. Drawing the rest from reference TRBV28 and TRBJ2-1, the complete variable domain is DVKVTQSSRYLVKRTGEKVFLECVQDMDHENMFWYRQDPGLGLRLIYFSYDVKMKEKGDIPEGYSVSREKKERFSLILESASTNQTSMYLCASSLGLAGGNEQFFGPGTRLTVL.

This clone appeared a few times. This chain links TRBV19 with TRBJ2-2; a possible D gene is TRBD2 (5 bases). V dropped 3 bases and J dropped 4 bases, with 9 bases sitting between them. The V gene's germline CDR1 is LNHDA and CDR2 SQIVND (reference sequence). The length of the CDR3 is 14 residues. DNA of the CDR3: TGTGCCAGTAGTATCTCGGGAACCACCGGGGAGCTGTTTTTT. Amino acids: CASSISGTTGELFF.

The J gene is TRBJ2-6, the V gene TRBV11-2, with D uncertain. Germline CDR1 and CDR2: SGHAT and FQNNGV. There are 18 residues in the CDR3. Trimming pared 2 bases from V and 1 base from J, leaving 15 bases between. Written as DNA, the CDR3 is TGTGCCAGCAGCTTAAATCCGGGCCGCCTTTCTGGGGCCAACGTCCTGACTTTC. Amino acid sequence: CASSLNPGRLSGANVLTF.

The chain links TRBV28 to TRBJ1-4; 7 positions match TRBD1. This CDR3 spans 14 amino acids. V lost 6 bases, J lost 8 bases, and 9 bases stayed unmatched. CDR1 is MDHEN and CDR2 is SYDVKM in the germline V gene. This chain's CDR3 is CASSKQGNREKLFF. CDR3 nucleotides: TGTGCCAGCAGCAAACAGGGGAATCGGGAAAAACTGTTTTTT.